This T cell receptor beta chain was documented in a study of shared clonotypes between healthy human individuals. Study-wide background: Plates per donor: three CD4 naive, three CD4 memory, two CD8 naive, one CD8 memory. Study-wide points: About 5% was the fraction of naive CD4 clonotypes found shared across four donors. The study sampled only blood, and tissue repertoires likely differ.

This CDR3 has 18 residues. The germline V gene has CDR1 MDHEN and CDR2 SYDVKM. Between the trimmed V and J ends, which lost 4 bases and 0 bases, there was a span of 21 bases. Using immunoSEQ multiplex PCR, the repertoire was profiled, and TCRdb retains in-frame clones only, with some absent. The table lists approximately 1,000,000 clones, 77% of them singletons. With respect to this clone: What it recognizes is unknown.

This clonotype was sampled from a man aged 18 to 35 in good health. Some clones in this sample may be carry-over from other donors' samples. The sequenced sample consisted of memory CD4+ T cells from PBMCs. Subset specified: CD45RA-negative fraction. The chain is built from TRBV28 and TRBJ1-2; possible D gene TRBD1, 6 bases. The CDR3 nucleotides are TGTGCCAGCAGTTATATGCCGGGGGCACCAGAGGCTAACTATGGCTACACCTTC. This translates into CASSYMPGAPEANYGYTF.